This T cell receptor (beta chain) was captured in a study of blood T cells in healthy people across ages. The CDR3 is made up of 15 amino acids. V was shortened by 7 bases and J by 0 bases, with 10 bases between the two germline ends. CDR1 SGHTA and CDR2 FQGNSA come from the germline V gene. Next came a second PCR, run for about 7 to 12 cycles, which used a sample-barcoded 5' primer along with a J-beta primer mix. Each CDR3 protein is one row after TCRdb ran MiXCR on the 5' RACE reads. Seen here are about 1.7 million distinct CDR3 sequences, 28% observed once, and the top ten hold 7.7%. This clonotype appeared a single time.

The TCR comes from a woman between 25 and 40 years old in good health. The sequencing input was blood. The V and J genes are TRBV7-2 and TRBJ2-6, with a weak D call TRBD2 (5 bases). CDR3 region: CASNRAVSGANVLTF. The CDR3 bases are TGTGCCAGCAACCGAGCGGTCTCTGGGGCCAACGTCCTGACTTTC.